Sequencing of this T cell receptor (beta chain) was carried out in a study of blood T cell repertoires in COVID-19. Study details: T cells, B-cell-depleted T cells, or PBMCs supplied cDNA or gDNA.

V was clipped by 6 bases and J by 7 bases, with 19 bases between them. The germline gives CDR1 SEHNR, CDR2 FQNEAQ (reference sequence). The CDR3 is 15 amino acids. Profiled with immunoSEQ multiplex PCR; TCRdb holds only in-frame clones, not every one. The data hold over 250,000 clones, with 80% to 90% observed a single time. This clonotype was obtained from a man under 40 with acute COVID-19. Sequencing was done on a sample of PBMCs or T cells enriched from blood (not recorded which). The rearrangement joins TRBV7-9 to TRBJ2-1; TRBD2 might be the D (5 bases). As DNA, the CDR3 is TGTGCCAGCAGTTTCTCCGAAACTAGTCAGAATGAGCAGTTCTTC. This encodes CASSFSETSQNEQFF.